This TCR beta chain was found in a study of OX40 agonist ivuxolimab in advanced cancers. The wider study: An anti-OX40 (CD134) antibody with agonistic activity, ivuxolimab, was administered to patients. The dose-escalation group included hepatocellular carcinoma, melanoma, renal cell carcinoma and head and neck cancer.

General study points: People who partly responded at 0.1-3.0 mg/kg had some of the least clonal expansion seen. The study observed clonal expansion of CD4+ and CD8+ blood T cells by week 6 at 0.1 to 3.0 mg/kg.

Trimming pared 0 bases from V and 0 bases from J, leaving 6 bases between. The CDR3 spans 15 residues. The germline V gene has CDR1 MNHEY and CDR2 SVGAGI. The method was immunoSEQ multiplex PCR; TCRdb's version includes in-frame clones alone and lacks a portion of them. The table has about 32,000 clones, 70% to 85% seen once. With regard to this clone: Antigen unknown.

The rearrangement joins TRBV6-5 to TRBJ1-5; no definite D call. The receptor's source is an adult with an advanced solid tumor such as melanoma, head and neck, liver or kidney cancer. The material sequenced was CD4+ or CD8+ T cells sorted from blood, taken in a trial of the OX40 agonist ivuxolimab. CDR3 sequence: CASSYSPNSNQPQHF. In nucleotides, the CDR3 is TGTGCCAGCAGTTACTCACCAAATAGCAATCAGCCCCAGCATTTT.